This T cell receptor (beta chain) was obtained from a study of blood T cell repertoires in COVID-19. Study-wide background: Samples representing acute and convalescent COVID-19 were sourced from the United States, Italy and Spain. Sources were T cells, B-cell-depleted T cells, or PBMCs; the material itself was cDNA or gDNA.

In the original processing: Reference gene primer amplification in the assay estimated nucleated cell counts. Libraries were prepared by immunoSEQ multiplex PCR; TCRdb keeps only in-frame clonotypes and omits some of them. For V, J and clone size, that table is used; D and trimming come from the DNA. The sample lists approximately 53,000 clones; over 80% were seen once. The V end was cut by 2 bases, the J end by 1 base, with 16 bases between. Germline CDR1 is ENHRY and CDR2 is SYGVKD. This CDR3 is built from 17 residues. What was sequenced was peripheral blood. The source is a woman in her fifties or sixties with acute or convalescent COVID-19. The chain uses TRBV10-3 and TRBJ2-3, with D maybe TRBD2 (7 bases). As DNA, the CDR3 is TGTGCCATCAGTGAGCCCCCGGGCGGGGGCGGCACAGATACGCAGTATTTT. Protein: CAISEPPGGGGTDTQYF.